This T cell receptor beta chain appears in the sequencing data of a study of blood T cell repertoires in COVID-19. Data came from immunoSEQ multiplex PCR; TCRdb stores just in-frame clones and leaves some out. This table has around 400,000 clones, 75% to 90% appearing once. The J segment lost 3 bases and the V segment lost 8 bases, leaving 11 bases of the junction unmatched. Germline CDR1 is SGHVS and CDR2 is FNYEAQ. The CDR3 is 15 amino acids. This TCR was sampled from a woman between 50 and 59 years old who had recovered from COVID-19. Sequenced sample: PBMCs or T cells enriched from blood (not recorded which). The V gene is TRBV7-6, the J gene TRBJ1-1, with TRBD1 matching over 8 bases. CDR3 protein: CASRSTQGADTEAFF. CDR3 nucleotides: TGTGCCAGCCGATCGACGCAGGGGGCGGACACTGAAGCTTTCTTT.